This T cell receptor (beta chain) was sequenced during a study of T cell repertoires in cytomegalovirus infection. Study context: Indications came from public TCR beta signatures; they pointed to CMV infection and to a matching HLA type.

From the reads, TCRdb called clonotypes with MiXCR, one entry per CDR3 protein. The sample records about 260,000 distinct CDR3 sequences, 12% to 15% being singletons. Study results and caveats: CMV-specific TCR beta clonotypes restricted by HLA-C were the ones dominating the ex vivo response.

Of note for this clonotype: Its antigen is currently unknown.

Germline V gene data show CDR1 as DFQATT and CDR2 as SNEGSKA (reference sequence). This CDR3 region has 17 residues. Trimming at V came to 2 bases and at J to 2 bases, leaving 11 bases not matched to a gene. The V call is TRBV20-1, the J call TRBJ2-7; TRBD2 aligns across 11 bases. Material for sequencing was PBMCs. This clonotype originated in a human donor in good health (CMV status not recorded). Some clones in this sample may be carry-over from other donors' samples. The CDR3 bases are TGCAGTGCTAGACCCTGGGGGACTAGCGGCACTACCTACGAGCAGTACTTC. It translates to CSARPWGTSGTTYEQYF.